Following are 20 T cell receptor beta chains from one sample sequenced in a study of Graves' ophthalmopathy and Graves' hyperthyroidism. Amplified material comprised TCR beta CDR3 regions derived from RNA transcripts. First-round RT-PCR employed HTBI primers, with a second-round multiplex PCR after it. Using its own MiXCR run on the multiplex PCR reads, TCRdb lists one record per CDR3 protein. This table has some 750,000 distinct CDR3 sequences, 40% appearing once. The sample consisted of peripheral blood. The receptors shown here come from an adult man with Graves' ophthalmopathy.

The chain is built from TRBV29-1 and TRBJ2-5, with a possible D match to TRBD2 (7 bases). The germline V gene has CDR1 SQVTM and CDR2 ANQGSEA. This CDR3 comprises 15 residues. The V end was cut by 0 bases, the J end by 5 bases, with 16 bases between. This chain's CDR3 is CSVEDPGGGIETQYF. The CDR3 DNA sequence: TGCAGCGTTGAAGATCCGGGGGGCGGAATCGAGACCCAGTACTTC.

A note on this clonotype: One end of the junction does not line up with germline, which may come from a read error. The V and J genes are TRBV9 and TRBJ2-7; 9 positions match TRBD1. Germline CDR1 reads SGDLS; CDR2 reads YYNGEE. The CDR3 is made up of 12 amino acids. The CDR3 DNA reads TGTGCCAGCAGCCAAGGCGGGGACAGGGTAAACTTC. Encoded protein: CASSQGGDRVNF.

The chain combines TRBV7-9 with TRBJ2-2; D ambiguous. Germline CDR1 reads SEHNR; CDR2 reads FQNEAQ (reference sequence). V was cut by 3 bases and J by 3 bases, with 8 bases left in between. This CDR3 is built from 14 residues. The CDR3 DNA reads TGTGCCAGCAGCTTGAGCCTGGACACCGGGGAGCTGTTTTTT. Its protein is CASSLSLDTGELFF.

This clonotype was counted many times. J is TRBJ1-1 and V is TRBV20-1; no firm D call. Germline loops: CDR1 DFQATT, CDR2 SNEGSKA (reference sequence). The CDR3 contains 12 residues. The germline V and J ends were trimmed by 6 bases and 1 base, with 9 bases remaining between them. CDR3 region: CSAWIANTEAFF. The DNA for the CDR3 is TGCAGTGCCTGGATAGCGAACACTGAAGCTTTCTTT.

This clonotype was recorded a few times. The J gene is TRBJ1-5, the V gene TRBV24-1, with 9 positions matching TRBD1. This CDR3 contains 16 residues. Germline CDR1 reads KGHDR; CDR2 reads SFDVKD. V lost 11 bases, J lost 8 bases, and 18 bases stayed unmatched. CDR3 residues: CASSRGQGPLEEPQHF. CDR3 DNA sequence: TGTGCCAGCAGCCGCGGACAGGGGCCTCTCGAGGAGCCCCAGCATTTT.

This clonotype has a count of ten or more. This chain joins TRBV10-3 and TRBJ1-1; D unresolved. CDR3 length: 14 residues. Trimming left V 4 bases short and J 1 base short, with 10 bases between. Looked up from germline, CDR1 is ENHRY and CDR2 is SYGVKD. CDR3 protein: CAISASASNTEAFF. For the CDR3, the DNA is TGTGCCATCAGTGCCTCCGCGTCGAACACTGAAGCTTTCTTT.

The chain joins TRBV7-2 to TRBJ2-5, with 7 bases matching TRBD2. This CDR3 is 15 amino acids long. Germline V gene lookup returns CDR1 SGHTA and CDR2 FQGNSA. After removal of 3 bases from V and 2 bases from J, the junction contained 6 bases not matched to a gene. CDR3 in amino acids: CASSFRRGVQETQYF. CDR3 DNA: TGTGCCAGCAGCTTTCGACGGGGGGTACAAGAGACCCAGTACTTC.

The V call is TRBV7-2, the J call TRBJ2-5; D is possibly TRBD1 (7 bases). V dropped 5 bases and J dropped 1 base, with 11 bases sitting between them. Germline V CDR1 and CDR2: SGHTA, FQGNSA. The CDR3 is 14 amino acids. The CDR3 coding sequence is TGTGCCAGCAGCGCGGGACAGATCCAAGAGACCCAGTACTTC. Amino acids: CASSAGQIQETQYF. Using reference TRBV7-2 and TRBJ2-5 for the parts outside the CDR3, the full variable domain is GAGVSQSPSNKVTEKGKDVELRCDPISGHTALYWYRQSLGQGLEFLIYFQGNSAPDKSGLPSDRFSAERTGGSVSTLTIQRTQQEDSAVYLCASSAGQIQETQYFGPGTRLLVL.

CDR3 coding DNA: TGTGCCAGCAGCCCCCATGCCGGCGGGGCCTCTGGGGCCAACGTCCTGACTTTC. This codes for CASSPHAGGASGANVLTF. The V and J genes are TRBV7-8 and TRBJ2-6, with a tentative D call TRBD2 (6 bases). Germline V CDR1 and CDR2: SGHVS, FQNEAQ. This CDR3 contains 18 residues. V shed 5 bases and J shed 0 bases, with 17 bases lying between them.

On this clonotype: This may come from a read error, since a much larger clone is one base off. This CDR3 is CSARASGSTETQYF. CDR3 in DNA: TGCAGTGCTAGGGCTAGCGGGAGTACAGAGACCCAGTACTTC. The V call is TRBV20-1, the J call TRBJ2-5; 10 nucleotides agree with TRBD2. The CDR3 length is 14 residues. CDR1 is DFQATT, CDR2 SNEGSKA, per germline (reference sequence). Trimming removed 3 bases from V and 4 bases from J; junction bases left unmatched: 5.

The table lists this clonotype with a few counts. The germline gene is not matched at one end of the junction; a read error may be the cause. The V gene is TRBV2, the J gene TRBJ1-2, with 9 bases identical to TRBD1. The CDR3 totals 15 residues. Germline CDR1 is SNHLY and CDR2 is FYNNEI. CDR3 sequence reads: CASSQPTGGDYGYTF. Written as DNA, the CDR3 is TGCGCCAGCAGCCAGCCGACAGGGGGAGACTATGGCTACACCTTC.

This clonotype came up a few times. The chain uses TRBV20-1 and TRBJ1-5, with D hard to call. CDR1 DFQATT and CDR2 SNEGSKA come from the germline V gene (reference sequence). Trimming shortened V by 2 bases and J by 6 bases, and 8 bases separated the two germline ends. The CDR3 contains 12 residues. The CDR3 DNA sequence: TGCAGTGCTAGACAGTACGGTCAGCCCCAGCATTTT. Translating it yields CSARQYGQPQHF.

The V gene is TRBV5-1, the J gene TRBJ2-7, with TRBD2 matching 8 bases. This CDR3 region has 13 residues. Looked up from germline, CDR1 is SGHRS and CDR2 is YFSETQ. CDR3 DNA sequence: TGTGCCAGCAGTTACGGGGGGGCCTACGAGCAGTACGTC. Its protein product is CASSYGGAYEQYV.

In its sample, this clonotype was seen a few times. The chain uses TRBV7-6 and TRBJ1-5; perhaps TRBD1 as D (5 bases). The V end lost 8 bases, the J end lost 3 bases, and 11 bases lay between the germline ends. The CDR3 has 13 amino acids. Germline assignment: CDR1 SGHVS and CDR2 FNYEAQ. The CDR3: CASGKGINQPQHF. Here the CDR3 DNA reads TGTGCCAGCGGAAAGGGGATCAATCAGCCCCAGCATTTT.

In its sample, this clonotype was seen a few times. The chain uses TRBV9 and TRBJ1-5; D may be TRBD1 (5 bases). Germline V gene sequence: CDR1 SGDLS, CDR2 YYNGEE. The V end was cut by 0 bases, the J end by 4 bases, with 14 bases between. The CDR3 has 16 amino acids. CDR3: CASSVGDSDGNQPQHF. The CDR3 DNA is TGTGCCAGCAGCGTAGGGGACTCAGACGGGAATCAGCCCCAGCATTTT.

This clonotype was counted ten times or more. The chain recombines TRBV7-3 with TRBJ2-5; D may correspond to TRBD1 or TRBD2 (5 bases each). CDR1 is SGHTA and CDR2 is FQGTGA in the germline V gene. The CDR3 runs 15 residues. The ends were cut back, 5 bases at V and 2 bases at J, with 15 bases in the middle. This CDR3 reads CASSPGTRKQETQYF. In DNA form, the CDR3 reads TGTGCCAGCAGCCCCGGGACGCGGAAACAAGAGACCCAGTACTTC.

The table lists this clonotype with a few counts. Here the CDR3 DNA reads TGTGCCAGCAGTCCGGGACTAGCGAGCCAAGAGACCCAGTACTTC. It specifies CASSPGLASQETQYF. The V call is TRBV7-9, the J call TRBJ2-5, with 10 bases matching TRBD2. The CDR3 is made up of 15 amino acids. V dropped 6 bases and J dropped 1; count of bases not matched to a gene: 5. CDR1 and CDR2 (germline): SEHNR, FQNEAQ (reference sequence).

This clonotype has just a few counts. A read error may produce the germline difference seen at one junction end. V and J are TRBV10-2 and TRBJ1-1; 7 bases agree with TRBD1. The germline CDR1 and CDR2 sequences are WSHSY and SAAADI. This CDR3 has 14 amino acids. The CDR3 sequence: CASNPTGMNTEAFF. The CDR3 bases are TGTGCCAGCAATCCGACAGGGATGAACACTGAAGCTTTCTTT.

This clonotype was observed a few times. CDR3 nucleotide sequence: TGTGCCAGCACTAAAACCCAGGGGAAAGGAGAGACCCAGTACTTC. Translating it yields CASTKTQGKGETQYF. V and J are TRBV5-8 and TRBJ2-5; D perhaps matches TRBD1 (6 bases). V lost 6 bases to trimming and J lost 4 bases, with 19 bases between them. The CDR3 runs 15 residues. In germline, CDR1 is SGHTS, CDR2 YDEGEE.

This clonotype was recorded a few times. This sequence joins TRBV19 and TRBJ2-6; 7 bases match TRBD1. J gave up 0 bases and V 5 bases, and 7 bases lay outside the gene matches. CDR1 is LNHDA, CDR2 SQIVND, per germline (reference sequence). CDR3 length: 17 amino acids. In nucleotides, the CDR3 is TGTGCCAGTAGTTTCACAGGGGTTGCCTCTGGGGCCAACGTCCTGACTTTC. It yields the protein CASSFTGVASGANVLTF. Full variable domain (remainder filled in from reference TRBV19 and TRBJ2-6): DGGITQSPKYLFRKEGQNVTLSCEQNLNHDAMYWYRQDPGQGLRLIYYSQIVNDFQKGDIAEGYSVSREKKESFPLTVTSAQKNPTAFYLCASSFTGVASGANVLTFGAGSRLTVL.